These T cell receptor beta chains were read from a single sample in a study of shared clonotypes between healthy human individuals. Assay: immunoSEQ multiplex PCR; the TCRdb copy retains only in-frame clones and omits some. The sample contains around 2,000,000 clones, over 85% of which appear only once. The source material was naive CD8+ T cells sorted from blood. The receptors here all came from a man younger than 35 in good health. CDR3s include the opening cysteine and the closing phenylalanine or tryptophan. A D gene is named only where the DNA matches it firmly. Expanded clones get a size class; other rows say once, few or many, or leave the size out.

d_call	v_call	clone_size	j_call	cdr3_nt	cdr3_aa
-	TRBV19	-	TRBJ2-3	TGTGCCAGTAGCAGGGTATCCACAGATACGCAGTATTTT	CASSRVSTDTQYF
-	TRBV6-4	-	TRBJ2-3	TGTGCCAGCAGTGGGTTGGGCACAGATACGCAGTATTTT	CASSGLGTDTQYF
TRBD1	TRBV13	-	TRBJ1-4	TGTGCCAGCAGCCCCCAGGGGGCAGGAAATGAAAAACTGTTTTTT	CASSPQGAGNEKLFF
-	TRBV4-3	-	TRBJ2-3	TGCGCCAGCAGCCAAGATGACAGGACAGAGAGCACAGATACGCAGTATTTT	CASSQDDRTESTDTQYF
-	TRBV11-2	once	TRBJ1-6	TGTGCCAGCAGCTACCCAGGGGCGAATTCACCCCTCCACTTT	CASSYPGANSPLHF
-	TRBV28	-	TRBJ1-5	TGTGCCAGCTTTGACAGCCACAATCAGCCCCAGCATTTT	CASFDSHNQPQHF
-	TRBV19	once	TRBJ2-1	TGTGCCAGTACTCACACCGGGGTAGGGGACGATGAGCAGTTCTTC	CASTHTGVGDDEQFF
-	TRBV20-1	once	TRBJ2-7	TGCAGTGCTAGGGGATACGAGCAGTACTTC	CSARGYEQYF
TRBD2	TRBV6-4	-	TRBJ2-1	TGTGCCAGCAGTGACCCAACAACTAGCGGGAGTTACAACCAGTTCTTC	CASSDPTTSGSYNQFF
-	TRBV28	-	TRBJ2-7	TGTGCCAGCAGTTCACATTACGAGCAGTACTTC	CASSSHYEQYF
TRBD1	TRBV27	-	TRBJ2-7	TGTGCCAGCAGTTCGCTACAGGGGGCGATCTCCTACGAGCAGTACTTC	CASSSLQGAISYEQYF
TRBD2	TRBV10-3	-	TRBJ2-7	TGTGCCATCAGTGACGGCGGGAGTTGGTACGAGCAGTACTTC	CAISDGGSWYEQYF
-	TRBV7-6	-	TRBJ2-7	TGTGCCAGCAGCCGCCACGACAGCTACGAGCAGTACTTC	CASSRHDSYEQYF
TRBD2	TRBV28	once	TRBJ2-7	TGTGCCAGCAGCCCCCGACTAGCGAGCTCCTACGAGCAGTACTTC	CASSPRLASSYEQYF
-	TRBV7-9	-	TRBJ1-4	TGTGCCAGCAGCTCCGACTACGGGTCCGCTCCAACTAATGAAAAACTGTTTTTT	CASSSDYGSAPTNEKLFF
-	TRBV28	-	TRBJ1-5	TGTGCCAGCAGGATAACAGGGCTCCGGGCGCCCCAGCATTTT	CASRITGLRAPQHF
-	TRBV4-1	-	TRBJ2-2	TGCGCCAGCAGCCAAGAGGCACTATCCGGGGAGCTGTTTTTT	CASSQEALSGELFF
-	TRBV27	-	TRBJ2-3	TGTGCCAGCGGGTTAGCGATACCTAGCACAGATACGCAGTATTTT	CASGLAIPSTDTQYF
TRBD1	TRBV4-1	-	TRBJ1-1	TGCGCCAGCAGCCAAGGGACAGGGGGACTTGAAGCTTTCTTT	CASSQGTGGLEAFF
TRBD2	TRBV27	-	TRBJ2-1	TGTGCCAGCAGTTTATCGCCGAGCGGGACCTACAATGAGCAGTTCTTC	CASSLSPSGTYNEQFF
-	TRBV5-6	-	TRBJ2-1	TGTGCCAGCAGCGGGTGGGCACCCTACAATGAGCAGTTCTTC	CASSGWAPYNEQFF
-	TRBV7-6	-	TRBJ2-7	TGTGCCAGCAGCTTAGCCCACCCCACCTACGAGCAGTACTTC	CASSLAHPTYEQYF
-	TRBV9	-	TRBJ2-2	TGTGCCAGCAGCGTGGGGGGACATGAGAACACCGGGGAGCTGTTTTTT	CASSVGGHENTGELFF
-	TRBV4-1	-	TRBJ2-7	TGCGCCAGCAGACCCACAGCCGAGTACTACGAGCAGTACTTC	CASRPTAEYYEQYF
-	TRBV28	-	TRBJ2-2	TGTGCCAGCAGTTACTTGCCCGGGGAGCTGTTTTTT	CASSYLPGELFF
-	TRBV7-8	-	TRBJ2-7	TGTGCCAGCAGCTTAGGCAGAACCTACGAGCAGTACTTC	CASSLGRTYEQYF
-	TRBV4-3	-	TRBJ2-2	TGCGCCAGCAGCCAACTCCTCACCGGGGAGCTGTTTTTT	CASSQLLTGELFF
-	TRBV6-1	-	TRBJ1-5	TGTGCCAGCAGTGAATGGGAGAATCAGCCCCAGCATTTT	CASSEWENQPQHF
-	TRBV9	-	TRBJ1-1	TGTGCCAGCAGCGGTTTAATGAACACTGAAGCTTTCTTT	CASSGLMNTEAFF
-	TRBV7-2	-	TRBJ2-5	TGTGCCAGCAGCTCCTCGGAGACCCAGTACTTC	CASSSSETQYF
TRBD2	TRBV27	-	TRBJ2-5	TGTGCCAGCAGTTTAACGACTAGCGGCCAAGAGACCCAGTACTTC	CASSLTTSGQETQYF
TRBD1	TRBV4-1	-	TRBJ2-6	TGCGCCAGCAGCCAACAAGGACAGGGGAGCTCTGGGGCCAACGTCCTGACTTTC	CASSQQGQGSSGANVLTF